Included here is one TCR beta chain sequence, with context. Its antigen has not been determined. Per-base qualities were not stored, and no clone one base away is much larger. The junction shows trimming of 5 bases on V and 3 bases on J, plus 10 bases between the germline ends. The germline V gene provides CDR1 SGHNT and CDR2 YENEEA. CDR3 length: 14 amino acids, cysteine to phenylalanine. The retained sequence is limited to the CDR3, 42 bases, with the frame set at the first base. The sample belongs to a study of blood T cell repertoires in COVID-19 (dated by TCRdb to about 2020). With respect to the entire study: Samples from collaborators originated in the United States, Italy and Spain and spanned both the acute and convalescent phases of COVID-19. The material from the prospective study consisted of cDNA or gDNA derived from T cells, B-cell-depleted T cells, or PBMCs. Deeply sampled blood TCRbeta repertoires from subjects exposed to, actively infected with, or recovered from COVID-19 were included in the dataset. The repertoires were released in a freely available public database meant as a resource for research on the immune response to SARS-CoV-2. Samples came from the ongoing ImmuneRACE study (first 160 participants) plus 1,254 subjects from 6 global collaborators. Nearly every sample came with metadata listing a de-identified subject ID, COVID-19 status, age in years and sex. Where available, HLA class I and class II types were obtained from metadata supplied by the sample provider rather than from assay-based typing.

TCRbeta CDR3 regions were amplified from genomic DNA by means of the immunoSEQ Assay, a bias-controlled multiplex PCR. As for the original processing: Nucleated cell counts per sample were estimated from amplification of reference gene primers within the assay. Sequence reads were collapsed and filtered to measure the absolute abundance of every unique TCRbeta CDR3 rearrangement. For each sample, productive Simpson clonality was calculated as the square root of Simpson's diversity index over productive rearrangements. The table comes from immuneACCESS by way of TCRdb, which keeps in-frame sequences with V and J called. Part of the clones is missing from these tables; in studies checked, under half for an unresolved V gene and the rest for unknown reasons. The DNA gave D and trimming, while V, J and clone size come from that table. Across this sample there are roughly 300,000 clones, with just over 85% seen only once. The biggest ten clones account for approximately 4.4% of the sample.

General findings and caveats noted by the study authors: How much clinical and demographic metadata was included differed by source and by participant, and the metadata was provided uncurated.

Participants in the prospective study were aged 18 to 89 years, lived in 24 United States geographic areas, and enrolled through a virtual design. To assign participants to cohorts, the prospective study relied on clinical history that participants themselves reported in a screening survey and a study questionnaire. Mobile phlebotomists in the prospective study collected whole blood, serum and a nasopharyngeal or oropharyngeal swab from every participant. Prospective study participants could optionally give additional blood draws and questionnaires over a roughly 2-month period. Before DNA extraction, prospective study blood samples were shipped either frozen or at room temperature.

The receptor's source is a woman in her thirties or forties with acute COVID-19. The receptor chain draws on TRBV11-3 and TRBJ2-2, with the D gene not confidently named. Sequencing input: PBMCs or T cells enriched from blood (not recorded which). The CDR3 protein is CASSRNSDTGELFF. The nucleotide sequence reads TGTGCCAGCAGCCGAAACTCTGACACCGGGGAGCTGTTTTTT.